This entry describes one TCR beta chain. The antigen is undetermined. This sample was included in a study of CD8+ T cells in alopecia areata. Study in general: Tofacitinib exposure lasted 6 to 18 months, followed by 6 months off drug.

Findings of the study overall: With just one nonresponder, it is still uncertain whether baseline CD8+ expansion relates to response.

Extracted RNA was reverse transcribed into cDNA, the sequencing template. Produced via immunoSEQ multiplex PCR; TCRdb's table is partial and in-frame only. The sample consists of around 160,000 clones, 60% to 75% of them appearing once. Trimming at V came to 4 bases and at J to 6 bases, leaving 11 bases not matched to a gene. The CDR3 is 15 residues long. Germline CDR1 is SGHTA and CDR2 is FQGNSA. The treatment: oral pan-JAK inhibitor, 5-10 mg twice daily. The chain employs TRBV7-2 and TRBJ1-1; TRBD1 matches 7 bases. This receptor was identified in a human donor with alopecia areata. Sample: CD4+ T cells sorted from blood, taken at week 24, from a patient treated with tofacitinib. The CDR3 region is CASSSFDRDWPEAFF. In DNA, the CDR3 is TGTGCCAGCAGCTCCTTCGACAGGGACTGGCCTGAAGCTTTCTTT.